These T cell receptor beta chains were read from a single sample in a study of PD-1 blockade in classical Hodgkin lymphoma. The table came from immunoSEQ multiplex PCR; TCRdb's copy has only in-frame clones and leaves some out. The sample holds around 14,000 clones, 80% to 90% seen once. The sequencing used peripheral blood mononuclear cells (PBMCs), collected before the second cycle of nivolumab. Receptors were obtained from a human donor with classical Hodgkin lymphoma. CDR3s include the opening cysteine and the closing phenylalanine or tryptophan. D genes are given only for firm matches. Expanded clones are given a class, and other clones once, few, many or no size at all.

size	V	J	D	DNA	CDR3
-	TRBV11-2	TRBJ1-2	-	TGTGCCAGCAGCTCTAGTGGTTACAGGGTCTATGGCTACACCTTC	CASSSSGYRVYGYTF
-	TRBV28	TRBJ2-2	-	TGTGCCAGCAGACGACTCACCGGGGAGCTGTTTTTT	CASRRLTGELFF
-	TRBV14	TRBJ1-6	-	TGTGCCAGCAGCACCAGGGTGAATTCACCCCTCCACTTT	CASSTRVNSPLHF
once	TRBV6-4	TRBJ2-2	-	TGTGCCAGCAGTGACTCAAGGCACACCGGGGAGCTGTTTTTT	CASSDSRHTGELFF
once	TRBV25-1	TRBJ2-7	-	TGTGCCAGCAGTGACCACCTTGGGGGCCGGAACGAGCAGTACTTC	CASSDHLGGRNEQYF
-	TRBV20-1	TRBJ2-1	-	TGCAGTGTCGGGTACAATGAGCAGTTCTTC	CSVGYNEQFF
-	TRBV9	TRBJ1-1	-	TGTGCCAGCAGCGATCCCAGGAACACTGAAGCTTTCTTT	CASSDPRNTEAFF
-	TRBV19	TRBJ1-5	TRBD1	TGTGCCAGTAGTATAGCAGGGGGCGCCGATCAGCCCCAGCATTTT	CASSIAGGADQPQHF
-	TRBV10-2	TRBJ1-5	TRBD1	TGCGCCAGCAGAAGGACAGGCCTCGATCAGCCCCAGCATTTT	CASRRTGLDQPQHF
-	TRBV9	TRBJ2-3	-	TGTGCCAGCAGCTCCTTCGAGGGGGACGTGTATTTT	CASSSFEGDVYF
medium-sized	TRBV9	TRBJ1-4	-	TGTGCCAGCAGCGACACCGGTGGCCCTAATGAAAAACTGTTTTTT	CASSDTGGPNEKLFF
-	TRBV25-1	TRBJ1-6	-	TGTGCCAGCCGAAACTCAGGGTCTGATTCACCCCTCCACTTT	CASRNSGSDSPLHF
-	TRBV9	TRBJ2-1	TRBD2	TGTGCCAGCAGCCTCCATGGGAGCGGGGGGGCGGATGAGCAGTTCTTC	CASSLHGSGGADEQFF
-	TRBV19	TRBJ1-5	TRBD1	TGTGCCACCCGGAGGCAGGGGGTGGGGATAGGGGCTGATTTTTATAGCAATCAGCCCCAGCATTTT	CATRRQGVGIGADFYSNQPQHF
-	TRBV5-1	TRBJ1-3	-	TGCGCCAGCAGCTTGGACCCTGTAGAAGGAAACACCATATATTTT	CASSLDPVEGNTIYF
few	TRBV7-3	TRBJ1-6	-	TGTGCCAGCAGCTTAGAAGGGGCCCCAGATTCACCCCTCCACTTT	CASSLEGAPDSPLHF
few	TRBV27	TRBJ2-7	-	TGTGCCAGCAGTTTAATCACTACAGGGCCGTCCTACGAGCAGTACTTC	CASSLITTGPSYEQYF
-	TRBV5-8	TRBJ2-5	TRBD2	TGTGCCAGCAGCTTCCGACTAGCGGGGCACGAGACCCAGTACTTC	CASSFRLAGHETQYF
-	TRBV7-9	TRBJ2-3	TRBD2	TGTGCCAGCAGTCCGGGACTAGCGGGGGGTGCTAGCACAGATACGCAGTATTTT	CASSPGLAGGASTDTQYF
-	TRBV6-6	TRBJ2-1	-	TGTGCCAGCAGTTATTTCAATGAGCAGTTCTTC	CASSYFNEQFF
-	TRBV5-1	TRBJ2-3	-	TGCGCCAGCAGCTTGCTAACGGGGGGCCCAGATACGCAGTATTTT	CASSLLTGGPDTQYF
-	TRBV9	TRBJ2-5	-	TGTGCCAGCAGCGTTTCCCAGACCGGGGAGACCCAGTACTTC	CASSVSQTGETQYF
-	TRBV9	TRBJ1-1	-	TGTGCCAGCAGCGAATGGGGTGTAGTATCGAACACTGAAGCTTTCTTT	CASSEWGVVSNTEAFF
once	TRBV10-3	TRBJ2-5	TRBD2	TGTGCCATCAGTGAGTCCCTAGCGGGGGCCCAAGAGACCCAGTACTTC	CAISESLAGAQETQYF
-	TRBV7-9	TRBJ1-1	-	TGTGCCAGCAGCTTAGGACGCTGGGACACTGAAGCTTTCTTT	CASSLGRWDTEAFF
-	TRBV19	TRBJ1-2	-	TGTGCCAGTAGTACGGAGTTCTATGGCTACACCTTC	CASSTEFYGYTF
-	TRBV6-6	TRBJ2-7	-	TGTGCCAGCAGTTACTTCAGACTAGGGGAGACTACCGAGCAGTACTTC	CASSYFRLGETTEQYF
-	TRBV5-6	TRBJ1-6	-	TGTGCCAGCAGCTTGGGAGGAACTCGATATTCACCCCTCCACTTT	CASSLGGTRYSPLHF
few	TRBV2	TRBJ1-5	-	TGTGCCAGCAGTGAAGCTTGGGGGAATCAGCCCCAGCATTTT	CASSEAWGNQPQHF
-	TRBV5-1	TRBJ2-1	TRBD2	TGCGCCAGCAGCCCGTTGACTAGCCACGATGAGCAGTTCTTC	CASSPLTSHDEQFF
-	TRBV2	TRBJ1-3	-	TGTGCCAGCAGTGACCAGCCTTACTCTGGAAACACCATATATTTT	CASSDQPYSGNTIYF
few	TRBV18	TRBJ1-5	-	TGTGCCAGCTCACCGGTATCCACAGGGTTCTTATGGAATCAGCCCCAGCATTTT	CASSPVSTGFLWNQPQHF
-	TRBV6-5	TRBJ2-3	-	TGTGCCAGCAGTTACTCCGGGGATACGCAGTATTTT	CASSYSGDTQYF
-	TRBV5-1	TRBJ2-3	-	TGCGCCAGCAGCTTGTCCGGAACTTTCAGCGGGCGAAACACAGATACGCAGTATTTT	CASSLSGTFSGRNTDTQYF
-	TRBV6-5	TRBJ1-1	-	TGTGCCAGCAGTTATCGTAGGGAGATAGTCTTT	CASSYRREIVF
-	TRBV18	TRBJ2-7	-	TGTGCCAGCTCACTTTCCGGGTCCTACGAGCAGTACTTC	CASSLSGSYEQYF
few	TRBV7-9	TRBJ1-1	TRBD1	TGTGCCAGCAGCCCTTTAGGCGACAGGGGGGAGAACACTGAAGCTTTCTTT	CASSPLGDRGENTEAFF
once	TRBV10-3	TRBJ2-1	-	TGTGCCATCAGTGAAATTGGACGGTACAATGAGCAGTTCTTC	CAISEIGRYNEQFF
-	TRBV4-1	TRBJ1-4	-	TGCGCCAGCAGCCAAGTCGGGGGAACTAATGAAAAACTGTTTTTT	CASSQVGGTNEKLFF
-	TRBV10-3	TRBJ1-5	-	TGTGCCATCAGTGAGGGGGAGCCTAATCAGCCCCAGCATTTT	CAISEGEPNQPQHF